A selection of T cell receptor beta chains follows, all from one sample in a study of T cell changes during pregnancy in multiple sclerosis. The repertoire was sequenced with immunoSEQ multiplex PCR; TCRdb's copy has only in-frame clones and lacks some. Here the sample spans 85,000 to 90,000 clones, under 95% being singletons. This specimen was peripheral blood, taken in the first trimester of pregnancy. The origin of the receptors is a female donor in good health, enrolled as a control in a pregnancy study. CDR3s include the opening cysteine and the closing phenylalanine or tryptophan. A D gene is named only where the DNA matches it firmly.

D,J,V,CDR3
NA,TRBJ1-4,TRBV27,CASSLGLGSEKLFF
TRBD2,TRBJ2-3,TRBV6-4,CASSETVGLRTDTQYF
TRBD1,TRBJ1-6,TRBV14,CASSPRTGYNSPLHF
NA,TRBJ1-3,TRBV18,CASSPSGLQPGNTIYF
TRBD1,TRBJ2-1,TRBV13,CASSEDRSSYNEQFF
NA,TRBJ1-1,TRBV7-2,CASSILPGLTEAFF
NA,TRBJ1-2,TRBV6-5,CASSETGNYGYTF
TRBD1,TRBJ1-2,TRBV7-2,CASSSRGLGYGYTF
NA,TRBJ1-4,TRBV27,CASSRGGRRDYEKLFF
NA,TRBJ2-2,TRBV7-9,CASSTRDTGELFF
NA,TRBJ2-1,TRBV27,CASSLSGGNEQFF
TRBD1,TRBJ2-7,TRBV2,CASRAGTGISYEQYF
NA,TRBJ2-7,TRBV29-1,CSVIQGATYEQYF
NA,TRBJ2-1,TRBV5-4,CASSGGAIDNEQFF
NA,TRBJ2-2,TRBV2,CASIGENTGELFF
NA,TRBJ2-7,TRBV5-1,CASSLAGGTPYEQYF
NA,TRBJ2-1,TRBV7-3,CASSLKLTGNGNEQFF
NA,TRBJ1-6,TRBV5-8,CASSPMYSSYNSPLHF
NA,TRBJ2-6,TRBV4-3,CASSQEAGAGANVLTF
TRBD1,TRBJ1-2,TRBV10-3,CAISESGQGAYGYTF
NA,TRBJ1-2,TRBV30,CAWRGGQTNSYGYTF
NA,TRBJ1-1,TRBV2,CASSASDRKNTEAFF
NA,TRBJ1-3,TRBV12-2,CASRHAGTGGSGNTIYF
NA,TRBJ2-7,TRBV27,CASRKGTYEQYF
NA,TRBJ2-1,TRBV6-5,CASNQYNEQFF
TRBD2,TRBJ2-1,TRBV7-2,CASSLLAGGPGEQFF
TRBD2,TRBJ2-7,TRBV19,CASSHIMTSWVAEQYF